Listed here are 8 T cell receptor beta chains from one sample, sequenced in a study of blood T cell repertoires in COVID-19. Method: immunoSEQ multiplex PCR; TCRdb's copy keeps in-frame clones and lacks some. The data contain hundreds of thousands of clones, around 87% of them singletons. What was sequenced was peripheral blood. The receptors originated from a woman between 45 and 60 years old with COVID-19, enrolled during active disease.

The chain combines TRBV4-1 with TRBJ2-7, with 12 nucleotides matching TRBD1. This CDR3 has 16 residues. CDR1 is MGHRA, CDR2 YSYEKL, per germline. V dropped 6 bases and J dropped 6; count of bases not matched to a gene: 12. The DNA of the CDR3 is TGCGCCAGCAGATCTACCATTAGGGACAGGGGGCCCGAGCAGTACTTC. Protein product: CASRSTIRDRGPEQYF.

The V and J genes are TRBV30 and TRBJ1-2; D is perhaps TRBD1 (5 bases). From germline, CDR1 is GTSNPN and CDR2 SVGIG (reference sequence). The CDR3 has 14 amino acids. The ends were cut back, 3 bases at V and 4 bases at J, with 15 bases in the middle. CDR3 in amino acids: CAWRGRVVPYGYTF. DNA for the CDR3: TGTGCCTGGAGGGGGCGCGTGGTCCCCTATGGCTACACCTTC.

The CDR3 reads CASSITGSVNTEAFF. Here the CDR3 DNA reads TGTGCCAGTAGTATAACAGGGTCGGTGAACACTGAAGCTTTCTTT. This chain links TRBV19 with TRBJ1-1; D is perhaps TRBD1 (6 bases). The germline V gene has CDR1 LNHDA and CDR2 SQIVND (reference sequence). The ends were cut back, 2 bases at V and 0 bases at J, with 10 bases in the middle. The CDR3 runs to 15 residues. Full variable domain (remainder filled in from reference TRBV19 and TRBJ1-1): DGGITQSPKYLFRKEGQNVTLSCEQNLNHDAMYWYRQDPGQGLRLIYYSQIVNDFQKGDIAEGYSVSREKKESFPLTVTSAQKNPTAFYLCASSITGSVNTEAFFGQGTRLTVV.

This clone was recorded once. The V and J genes are TRBV18 and TRBJ2-1; TRBD2 might be the D (5 bases). V was cut by 7 bases and J by 5 bases, with 15 bases left in between. Germline V gives CDR1 KGHSH, CDR2 LQKENI. CDR3 length equals 14 residues. The CDR3 reads CASFMGGLDNEQFF. The DNA for the CDR3 is TGTGCCAGCTTCATGGGCGGACTTGACAATGAGCAGTTCTTC.

CDR3 protein: CASSFHGGQESTEAFF. As DNA, the CDR3 is TGTGCCAGCTCGTTTCACGGGGGACAGGAGTCCACTGAAGCTTTCTTT. The chain has TRBV18 and TRBJ1-1, with 8 bases identical to TRBD1. Germline loops: CDR1 KGHSH, CDR2 LQKENI. With V trimmed by 6 bases and J by 4 bases, 13 bases remained unmatched. The CDR3 is 16 amino acids.

The chain is built from TRBV24-1 and TRBJ2-1, with TRBD2 identical over 10 bases. V shed 5 bases and J 4 bases; nucleotides not matched to a gene: 10. The CDR3 has 17 amino acids. Germline CDR1 and CDR2: KGHDR and SFDVKD. This CDR3 reads CATSGSPAGGLYNEQFF. DNA of the CDR3: TGTGCCACCAGTGGCTCGCCAGCGGGAGGGTTATACAATGAGCAGTTCTTC.

The chain has TRBV5-4 and TRBJ1-1; D gene unclear. The CDR3 sequence is 15 residues long. Germline assignment: CDR1 SGHNT and CDR2 YYREEE (reference sequence). Trimming pared 3 bases from V and 3 bases from J, leaving 15 bases between. CDR3 nucleotides: TGTGCCAGCAGCTCCAGCCAGGCGAGGGACACTGAAGCTTTCTTT. Amino acid sequence: CASSSSQARDTEAFF.

This chain links TRBV7-2 with TRBJ2-1; D remains unclear. V gave up 5 bases and J gave up 8 bases, with 7 bases separating them. The CDR3 totals 11 residues. Germline V gene data show CDR1 as SGHTA and CDR2 as FQGNSA. The CDR3, as DNA: TGTGCCAGCAGCCCCTTCGATGAGCAGTTCTTC. This translates into CASSPFDEQFF.